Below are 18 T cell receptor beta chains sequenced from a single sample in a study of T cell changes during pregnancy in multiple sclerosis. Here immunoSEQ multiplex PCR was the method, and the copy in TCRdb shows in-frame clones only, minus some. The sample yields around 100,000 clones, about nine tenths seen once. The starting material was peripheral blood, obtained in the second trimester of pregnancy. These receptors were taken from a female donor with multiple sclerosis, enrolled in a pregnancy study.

The chain's CDR3 is CASSGQDSYEQYF. CDR3 nucleotides: TGTGCCAGCAGTGGACAGGACTCCTACGAGCAGTACTTC. The V gene is TRBV7-2, the J gene TRBJ2-7, with 7 bases matching TRBD1. From germline, CDR1 is SGHTA and CDR2 FQGNSA. V gave up 6 bases and J gave up 0 bases; unmatched junction bases: 2. CDR3 size: 13 residues. Combining the CDR3 with reference TRBV7-2 and TRBJ2-7 gives the whole variable domain GAGVSQSPSNKVTEKGKDVELRCDPISGHTALYWYRQSLGQGLEFLIYFQGNSAPDKSGLPSDRFSAERTGGSVSTLTIQRTQQEDSAVYLCASSGQDSYEQYFGPGTRLTVT.

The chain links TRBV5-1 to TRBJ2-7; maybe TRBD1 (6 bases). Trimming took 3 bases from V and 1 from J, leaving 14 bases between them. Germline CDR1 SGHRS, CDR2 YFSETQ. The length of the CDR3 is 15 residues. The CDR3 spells CASSSPGTNSYEQYF. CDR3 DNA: TGCGCCAGCAGCTCGCCCGGGACAAATTCCTACGAGCAGTACTTC.

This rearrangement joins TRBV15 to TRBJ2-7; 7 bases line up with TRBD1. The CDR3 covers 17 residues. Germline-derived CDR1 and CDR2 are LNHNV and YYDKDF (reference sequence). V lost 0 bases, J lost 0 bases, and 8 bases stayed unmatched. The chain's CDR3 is CATSRDLTGLSSYEQYF. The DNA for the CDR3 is TGTGCCACCAGCAGAGACTTGACAGGGCTTAGCTCCTACGAGCAGTACTTC.

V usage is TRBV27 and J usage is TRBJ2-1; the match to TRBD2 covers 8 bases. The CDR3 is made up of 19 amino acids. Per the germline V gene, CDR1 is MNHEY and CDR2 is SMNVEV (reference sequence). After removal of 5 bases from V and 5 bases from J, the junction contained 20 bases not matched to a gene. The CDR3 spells CASSPPRGGLRLAHNEQFF. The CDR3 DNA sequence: TGTGCCAGCAGTCCCCCACGTGGGGGGTTGCGACTAGCGCACAATGAGCAGTTCTTC.

The CDR3 DNA sequence: TGCAGCTCCGGGGACTCTCTGAACATTCAGTACTTC. Protein: CSSGDSLNIQYF. This chain links TRBV29-1 with TRBJ2-4; possibly TRBD2 for D (6 bases). The CDR3 sequence is 12 residues long. V was shortened by 8 bases and J by 7 bases, with 15 bases between the two germline ends. Germline V gives CDR1 SQVTM, CDR2 ANQGSEA.

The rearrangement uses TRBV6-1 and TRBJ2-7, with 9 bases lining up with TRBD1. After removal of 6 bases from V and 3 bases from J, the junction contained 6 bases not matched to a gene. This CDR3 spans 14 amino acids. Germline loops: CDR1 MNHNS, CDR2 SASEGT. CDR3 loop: CASRGTGYNYEQYF. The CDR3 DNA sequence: TGTGCCAGCAGGGGGACAGGGTACAACTACGAGCAGTACTTC.

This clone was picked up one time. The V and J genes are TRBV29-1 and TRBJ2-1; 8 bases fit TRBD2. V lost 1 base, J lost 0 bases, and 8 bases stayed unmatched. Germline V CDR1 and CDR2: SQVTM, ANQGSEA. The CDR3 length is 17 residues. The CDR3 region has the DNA TGCAGCGTTGAAGGGGCGACTAGCGCGAGCTCCTACAATGAGCAGTTCTTC. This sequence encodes CSVEGATSASSYNEQFF.

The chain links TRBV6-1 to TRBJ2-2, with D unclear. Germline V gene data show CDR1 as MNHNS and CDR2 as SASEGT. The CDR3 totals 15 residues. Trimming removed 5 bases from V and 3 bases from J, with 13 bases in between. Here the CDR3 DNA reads TGTGCCAGCAGTTTACGACATCATGACACCGGGGAGCTGTTTTTT. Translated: CASSLRHHDTGELFF.

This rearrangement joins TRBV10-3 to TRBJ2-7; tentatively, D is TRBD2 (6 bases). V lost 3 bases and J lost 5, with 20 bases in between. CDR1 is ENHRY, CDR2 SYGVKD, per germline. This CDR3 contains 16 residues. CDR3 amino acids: CAISDGGGGSSDEQYF. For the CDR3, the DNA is TGTGCCATCAGTGATGGAGGTGGGGGGAGCAGCGACGAGCAGTACTTC.

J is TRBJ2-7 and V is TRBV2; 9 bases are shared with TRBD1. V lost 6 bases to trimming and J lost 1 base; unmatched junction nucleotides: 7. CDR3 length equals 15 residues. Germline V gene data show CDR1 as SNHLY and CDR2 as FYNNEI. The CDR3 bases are TGTGCCAGCAGGGGAACAGGGGGCTGGTCCTACGAGCAGTACTTC. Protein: CASRGTGGWSYEQYF.

The CDR3 sequence: CASSLTSGRIVRGYDEQYF. DNA of the CDR3: TGTGCCAGCAGTTTAACTAGCGGGAGAATCGTTCGCGGGTATGACGAGCAGTACTTC. This chain joins TRBV27 and TRBJ2-7, with 11 positions matching TRBD2. Unmatched junction bases numbered 17, after V lost 2 bases and J lost 5 bases. Germline V lookup: CDR1 MNHEY, CDR2 SMNVEV (reference sequence). The CDR3 has 19 residues.

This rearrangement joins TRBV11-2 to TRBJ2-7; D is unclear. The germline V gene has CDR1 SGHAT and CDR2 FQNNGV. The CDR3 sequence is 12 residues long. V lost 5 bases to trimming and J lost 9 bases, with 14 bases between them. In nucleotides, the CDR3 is TGTGCCAGCAGCCAGGCACTCCCCGGGCAGTACTTC. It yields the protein CASSQALPGQYF.

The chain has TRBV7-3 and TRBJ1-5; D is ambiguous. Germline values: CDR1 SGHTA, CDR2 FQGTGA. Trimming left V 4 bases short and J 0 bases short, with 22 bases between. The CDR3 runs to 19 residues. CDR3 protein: CASSSKGGRGYISNQPQHF. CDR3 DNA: TGTGCCAGCAGCTCTAAGGGAGGCCGAGGATATATTAGCAATCAGCCCCAGCATTTT.

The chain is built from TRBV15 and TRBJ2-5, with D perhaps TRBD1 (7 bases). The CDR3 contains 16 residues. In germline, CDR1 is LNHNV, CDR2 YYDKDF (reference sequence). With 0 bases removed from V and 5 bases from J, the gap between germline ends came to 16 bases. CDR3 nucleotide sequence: TGTGCCACCAGCAGAGATCTTCAGGGGGGCAGGGAGACCCAGTACTTC. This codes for CATSRDLQGGRETQYF.

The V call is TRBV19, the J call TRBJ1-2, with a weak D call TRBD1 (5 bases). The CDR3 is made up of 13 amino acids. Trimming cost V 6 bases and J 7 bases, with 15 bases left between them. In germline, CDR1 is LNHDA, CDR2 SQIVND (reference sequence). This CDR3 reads CASRQQATSGYTF. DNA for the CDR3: TGTGCCAGTAGACAACAGGCGACCAGTGGCTACACCTTC.

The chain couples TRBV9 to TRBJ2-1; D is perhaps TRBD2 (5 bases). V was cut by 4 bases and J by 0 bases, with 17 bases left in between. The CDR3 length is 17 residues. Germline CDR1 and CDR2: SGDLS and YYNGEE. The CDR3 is CASSLTFREISYNEQFF. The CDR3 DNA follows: TGTGCCAGCAGCCTTACCTTCCGGGAAATCTCCTACAATGAGCAGTTCTTC.

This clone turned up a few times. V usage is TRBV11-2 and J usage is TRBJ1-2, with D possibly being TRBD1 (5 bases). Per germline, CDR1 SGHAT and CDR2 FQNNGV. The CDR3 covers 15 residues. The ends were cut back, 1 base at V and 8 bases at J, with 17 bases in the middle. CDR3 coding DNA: TGTGCCAGCAGCTTAGCGGCGGCAGTCCCAGGGGGCTACACCTTC. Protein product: CASSLAAAVPGGYTF.

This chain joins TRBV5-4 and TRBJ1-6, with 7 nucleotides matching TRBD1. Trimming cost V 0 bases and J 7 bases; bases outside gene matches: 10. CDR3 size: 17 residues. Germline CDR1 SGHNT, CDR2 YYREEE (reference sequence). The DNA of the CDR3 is TGTGCCAGCAGCTTGGCTAATCAACAGGGGAGGAATTCACCCCTCCACTTT. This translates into CASSLANQQGRNSPLHF. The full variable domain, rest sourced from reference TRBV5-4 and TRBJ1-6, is ETGVTQSPTHLIKTRGQQVTLRCSSQSGHNTVSWYQQALGQGPQFIFQYYREEENGRGNFPPRFSGLQFPNYSSELNVNALELDDSALYLCASSLANQQGRNSPLHFGNGTRLTVT.